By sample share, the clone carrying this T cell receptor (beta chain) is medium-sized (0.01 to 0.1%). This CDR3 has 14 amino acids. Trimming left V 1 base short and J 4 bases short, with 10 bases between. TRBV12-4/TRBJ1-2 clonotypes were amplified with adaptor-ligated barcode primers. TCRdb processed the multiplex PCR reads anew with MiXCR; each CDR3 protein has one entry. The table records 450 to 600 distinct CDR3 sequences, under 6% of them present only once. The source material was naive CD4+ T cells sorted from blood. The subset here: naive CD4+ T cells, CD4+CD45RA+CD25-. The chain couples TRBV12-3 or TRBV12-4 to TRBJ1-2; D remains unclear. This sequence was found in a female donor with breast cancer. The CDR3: CASSLDAGFYGYTF. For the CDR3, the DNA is TGTGCCAGCAGTTTAGATGCAGGATTCTATGGCTACACCTTC.